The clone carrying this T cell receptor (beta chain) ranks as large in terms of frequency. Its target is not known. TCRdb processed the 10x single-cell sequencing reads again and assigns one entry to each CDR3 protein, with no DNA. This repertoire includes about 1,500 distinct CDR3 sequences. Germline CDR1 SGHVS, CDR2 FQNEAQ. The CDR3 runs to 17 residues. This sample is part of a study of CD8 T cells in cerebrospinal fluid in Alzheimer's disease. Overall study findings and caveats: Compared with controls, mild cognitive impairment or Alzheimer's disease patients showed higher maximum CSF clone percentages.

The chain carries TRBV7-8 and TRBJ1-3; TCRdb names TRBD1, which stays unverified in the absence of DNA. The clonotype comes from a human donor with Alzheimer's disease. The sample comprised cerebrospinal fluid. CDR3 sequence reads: CASSLRPQQGPGNTIYF.